What follows is one T cell receptor (beta chain) and its context. What it recognizes is unknown. The CDR3 consists of 13 residues. V was clipped by 5 bases and J by 6 bases; unmatched bases: 4. Germline assignment: CDR1 SEHNR and CDR2 FQNEAQ (reference sequence). The sample is drawn from a study of OX40 agonist ivuxolimab in advanced cancers. About the study: Every 2 weeks, patients received ivuxolimab intravenously, dosed at 0.01 to 10 mg/kg. Head and neck, renal cell, melanoma or hepatocellular carcinoma were the cancers that dose-escalation patients had. Cohort: roughly 80% men, mean age roughly 60, aged about 20 to 90.

General study results and limits: Some nonresponders likewise displayed low normalized T-cell clonal expansion.

TCRdb's copy holds only in-frame clones and misses some; the assay was immunoSEQ multiplex PCR. The sample comprises around 12,000 clones, around 83% of which are singletons, and under 45% rests with the top ten. The sequenced sample was CD4+ or CD8+ T cells sorted from blood, obtained in a trial of the OX40 agonist ivuxolimab. This sequence originates from an adult with an advanced solid tumor such as melanoma, head and neck, liver or kidney cancer. The V gene is TRBV7-9, the J gene TRBJ2-1, with TRBD1 matching 7 bases. The CDR3 region has the DNA TGTGCCAGCAGCCTATCAGGGGGCAATGAGCAGTTCTTC. It yields the protein CASSLSGGNEQFF.